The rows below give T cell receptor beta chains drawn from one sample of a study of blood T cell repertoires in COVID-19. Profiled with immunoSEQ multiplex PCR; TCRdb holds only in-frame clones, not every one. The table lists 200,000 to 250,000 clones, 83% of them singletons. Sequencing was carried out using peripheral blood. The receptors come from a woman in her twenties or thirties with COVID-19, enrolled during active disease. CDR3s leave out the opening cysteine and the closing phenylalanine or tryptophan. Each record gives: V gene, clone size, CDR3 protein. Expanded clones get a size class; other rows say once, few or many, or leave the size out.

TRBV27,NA,ASSSLDSDSGSSYEQY
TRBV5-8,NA,ASGGRVSYNYGYT
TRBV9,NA,ASSVVASGISYNEQF
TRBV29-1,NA,SVDPGQGATEAF
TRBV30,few,AWSVQGYGYT
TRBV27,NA,ASSFFWFRGKTGELF
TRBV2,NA,ASRSPGRNEQF
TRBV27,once,ASSLSAGEWDNEQF
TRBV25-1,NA,ASSARGSRGNQPQH
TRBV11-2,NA,ASSLFRGGRYEQY
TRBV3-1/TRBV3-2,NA,ASRGAGGGYT
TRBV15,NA,ATSRDIRTDILDNYGYT